This T cell receptor (beta chain) was observed in a study of blood T cells in healthy people across ages (dated by TCRdb to between 2014 and 2016). About the investigation overall: In model experiments, template switching captured about one uniquely barcoded TCR beta cDNA molecule for every two T cells. To track age-related changes in TCR beta repertoire diversity, the study relied on deep sequencing normalized with unique cDNA molecular identifiers. The donors were split into four age groups: young (average about 15 years), middle-aged (39), aged (62) and long-lived (under 90). To avoid experimental bias, donors of different ages were distributed randomly across sequencing lanes. Two additional independent replicas of 1 million unique cDNA reads from the same blood draw were analyzed for two donors (one aged 18 to 30 and one aged 80 or older). General findings and caveats noted by the study authors: A strong correlation was found between observed TCR beta diversity and the percentage of naive T cells measured by flow cytometry. Compared with the aged group, more naive CD4+ T cells, fewer expanded clones and increased TCR diversity were shown by the long-lived group, suggesting age selection. Because the CMV infection status of the donors was unknown, age-related changes in expanded clonotypes may potentially have been confounded. Because profiling used bulk unsorted PBMCs, naive and antigen-experienced compartments could not be compared conclusively. Total diversity estimates from one million sequenced T cells were considered lower bounds and underestimates. Observed TCR beta diversity per million T cells fell roughly linearly with age, and a significant reduction was already apparent by age around 40.

The roughly 37 donors, aged 6 to 90 years, were systemically healthy Caucasian individuals from Russia. Roughly 10 milliliters of peripheral blood were collected from each donor into EDTA-treated Vacutainer tubes. Ficoll-Paque density-gradient centrifugation was used to isolate PBMCs, with at least 6.5 million per sample. Total RNA, at least 6 micrograms per sample, was extracted from PBMCs with Trizol reagent. For every donor, an aliquot of PBMCs went through flow cytometry to measure the percentages of naive CD45RAhigh/CD27high T cells. Concerning this clonotype: Its antigen is not yet known. Base qualities are missing; no much larger clone stands one base away.

The V end gives up 4 bases and the J end 6 bases, leaving 4 bases in the junction not matched to a gene. Via the germline V gene, CDR1 is SQVTM and CDR2 ANQGSEA. The CDR3 has 13 amino acids, counting the end cysteine and phenylalanine. The retained sequence is limited to the CDR3, 39 bases, with the frame set at the first base. The library was built by means of 5' RACE. The instrument given in TCRdb is Illumina HiSeq 2500. A second PCR of roughly 6 to 11 cycles was run with a J-beta primer mix and a sample-barcoded 5' primer. A template-switch 5' adaptor carrying 12 random nucleotides introduced a unique molecular identifier onto each TCR beta cDNA molecule. Each sample yielded at least 2.5 million CDR3-containing paired-end reads. First-strand cDNA was synthesized from all RNA with the Mint cDNA synthesis kit, primed by a TRBC-specific oligonucleotide. After uracil-DNA glycosylase treatment, a first 18-cycle PCR used universal primers M1SS and BC2_uni_R on all cDNA. The authors' analysis ran thus. Normalization of each sample was performed by random selection of 1 million high-quality reads, each carrying a distinct molecular identifier. Instead of being binned into consensus sequences, reads with shared molecular identifiers were discarded. MiTCR, run with a Q25 quality threshold and the strictest error-elimination algorithm, handled CDR3 identification, clonotype clustering and error correction. A nonparametric unseen species model with Euler transformation was used to estimate lower-bound total TCR beta diversity. TCRdb reanalyzed the raw reads on its own, using fastp at Q25 for trimming and MiXCR for clone calling, and kept in-frame beta chains. Rows are combined by CDR3 protein, so each entry shows the most common genes and DNA. It is TCRdb's table, rather than the study itself, that gives the V and J calls and clone size. This sample gives hundreds of thousands of distinct CDR3 sequences in total; approximately 50% of them show up just once. 30% to 45% of the sample belongs to the ten largest clones.

This chain is built from TRBV29-1 and TRBJ2-3, with 10 bases aligning to TRBD1. The sequence derives from a man aged 55 to 70 in good health. The sequenced sample was blood. In nucleotide form, the sequence is TGCAGCGTTGTCAGACAGGGGGCTGATACGCAGTATTTT. This gives the protein CSVVRQGADTQYF.